The sequence of this T cell receptor (beta chain) was determined in a study of graft-versus-host responses after intestinal transplantation. For the study at large: All recipients were transplanted with multivisceral, liver-intestinal, or isolated intestinal grafts.

The V segment lost 3 bases and the J segment 2 bases; nucleotides outside the gene matches: 8. Germline values: CDR1 SQVTM, CDR2 ANQGSEA. The CDR3 runs to 15 residues. Repertoires were generated with immunoSEQ multiplex PCR, while TCRdb's copy carries only in-frame clones and drops some. The data hold about 96,000 clones, with approximately 90% observed a single time. In regard to this clone: What it recognizes is unknown.

Sequenced here: unstimulated CD4+ T cells sorted from spleen or lymph node cells, sampled before intestinal transplant. The chain combines TRBV29-1 with TRBJ2-3; TRBD1 agrees at 7 bases. This receptor was identified in a human donor who received an intestinal transplant. The CDR3 coding sequence is TGCAGCGTTGAGGAAAACAGGGGATTCACAGATACGCAGTATTTT. Amino acid sequence: CSVEENRGFTDTQYF.